A selection of T cell receptor beta chains follows, all from one sample in a study of CD8 T cells in Susac syndrome. MiXCR, applied by TCRdb to the immunoSEQ multiplex PCR reads, yields one record per CDR3 protein. The sample records 400,000 or so distinct CDR3 sequences, more than 80% being singletons. Sequencing input: CD8+ T cells from PBMCs. The receptors were gathered from a human donor with multiple sclerosis. CDR3s leave out the opening cysteine and the closing phenylalanine or tryptophan.

J gene,V gene,CDR3 protein
TRBJ2-1,TRBV30,ACVAGESYNEQF
TRBJ1-5,TRBV27,ASSLVGWNQPQH
TRBJ2-1,TRBV27,ASSLLVRNEQF
TRBJ1-2,TRBV4-1,ASSQEQTNYGYT
TRBJ2-5,TRBV7-6,ASTGRSQETQY
TRBJ1-1,TRBV30,AWSLTGPTEAF
TRBJ2-7,TRBV20-1,SASPRDRVIGEQY
TRBJ2-7,TRBV19,ASTMGTGGFEQY
TRBJ2-3,TRBV5-5,ASSTGQGGDTQY
TRBJ2-3,TRBV14,ASSQDFAGHTDTQY
TRBJ1-2,TRBV7-6,ASSKGGASGYT
TRBJ2-1,TRBV30,AWSVLDTYNEQF
TRBJ2-1,TRBV11-1,ASSLGRPAYNEQF
TRBJ2-5,TRBV27,VESLQETQY
TRBJ1-5,TRBV6-5,ASSSLDGEPQH
TRBJ1-2,TRBV6-1,ASTGWVLQESYT
TRBJ2-7,TRBV30,AWGLADYEQY
TRBJ2-3,TRBV4-1,ASSQAGSEVGDTQY
TRBJ2-1,TRBV27,ASTSGNYNEQF
TRBJ2-2,TRBV6-5,ASSYSINVGTGELF
TRBJ1-1,TRBV5-1,ASSSTGEGTEAF
TRBJ2-7,TRBV27,ASSLGSGREGGYEQY